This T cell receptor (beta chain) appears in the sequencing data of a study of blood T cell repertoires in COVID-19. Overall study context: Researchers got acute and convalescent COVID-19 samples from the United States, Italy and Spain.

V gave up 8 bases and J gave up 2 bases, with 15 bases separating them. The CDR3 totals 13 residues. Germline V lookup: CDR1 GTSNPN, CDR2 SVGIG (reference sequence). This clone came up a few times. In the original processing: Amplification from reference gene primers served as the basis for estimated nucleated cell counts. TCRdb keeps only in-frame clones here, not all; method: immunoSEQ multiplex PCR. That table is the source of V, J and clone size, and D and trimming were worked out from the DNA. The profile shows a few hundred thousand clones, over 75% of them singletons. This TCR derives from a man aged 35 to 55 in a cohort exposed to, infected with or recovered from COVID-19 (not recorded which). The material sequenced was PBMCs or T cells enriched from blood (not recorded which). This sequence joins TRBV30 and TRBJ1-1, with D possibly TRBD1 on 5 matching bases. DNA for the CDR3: TGTGCCCACCAACGGGGGACCAACACTGAAGCTTTCTTT. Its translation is CAHQRGTNTEAFF.